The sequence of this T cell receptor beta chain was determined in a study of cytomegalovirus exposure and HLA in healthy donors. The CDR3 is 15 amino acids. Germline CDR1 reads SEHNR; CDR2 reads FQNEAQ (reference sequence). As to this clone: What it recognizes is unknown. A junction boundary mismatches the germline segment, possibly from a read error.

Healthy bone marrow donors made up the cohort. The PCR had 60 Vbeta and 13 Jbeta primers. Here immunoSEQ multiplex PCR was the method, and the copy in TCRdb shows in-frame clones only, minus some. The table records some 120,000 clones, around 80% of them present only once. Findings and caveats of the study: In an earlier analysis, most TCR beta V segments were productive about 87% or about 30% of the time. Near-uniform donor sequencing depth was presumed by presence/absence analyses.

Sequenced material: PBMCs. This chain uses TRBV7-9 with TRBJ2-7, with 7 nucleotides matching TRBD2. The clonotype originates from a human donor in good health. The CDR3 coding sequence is TGTTCCAGCAGCTTAGGGGAGGGGACGACCTACGAGCAGTACTTC. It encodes CSSSLGEGTTYEQYF.